These 4 T cell receptor beta chains came from one sample sequenced in a study of PD-L1 blockade in urothelial cancer. TCRdb keeps only in-frame clones here, not all; method: immunoSEQ multiplex PCR. The profile shows approximately 15,000 clones, 87% of them singletons. The input for sequencing was PBMCs, taken around atezolizumab (anti-PD-L1) treatment. Receptors were obtained from a man aged 50 to 59 with urothelial cancer.

The J gene is TRBJ1-2, the V gene TRBV15, with TRBD1 identical over 8 bases. This CDR3 has 14 amino acids. Germline lookup yields CDR1 LNHNV and CDR2 YYDKDF (reference sequence). V was pared by 7 bases and J by 4 bases, with 8 bases of the junction left unmatched. CDR3 sequence (DNA): TGTGCCACCAAAGGACAGGGCGTTGCCTATGGCTACACCTTC. Amino acids: CATKGQGVAYGYTF.

The chain combines TRBV13 with TRBJ2-1, with 14 bases matching TRBD2. This CDR3 region has 17 residues. V was clipped by 5 bases and J by 7 bases; unmatched bases: 10. The germline gives CDR1 PRHDT, CDR2 FYEKMQ (reference sequence). CDR3 region: CASSIGPGTSGRNEQFF. The CDR3 DNA reads as TGTGCCAGCAGCATCGGGCCCGGGACTAGCGGGAGAAATGAGCAGTTCTTC.

The chain employs TRBV6-1 and TRBJ2-7; maybe TRBD1 (5 bases). The V gene lost 1 base and the J gene lost 2 bases, with 9 bases spanning the gap. The CDR3 length is 14 residues. CDR1 MNHNS and CDR2 SASEGT come from the germline V gene. The CDR3 here is CASSEVRAPYEQYF. CDR3 coding DNA: TGTGCCAGCAGTGAAGTCAGGGCCCCCTACGAGCAGTACTTC.

This clone appeared a single time. J is TRBJ1-2 and V is TRBV4-1, with 7 nucleotides matching TRBD1. V lost 5 bases, J lost 2 bases, and 8 bases stayed unmatched. The CDR3 runs 15 residues. The germline gives CDR1 MGHRA, CDR2 YSYEKL. This CDR3 is CASSATPGQNYGYTF. For the CDR3, the DNA is TGCGCCAGCAGCGCGACACCGGGACAGAACTATGGCTACACCTTC.